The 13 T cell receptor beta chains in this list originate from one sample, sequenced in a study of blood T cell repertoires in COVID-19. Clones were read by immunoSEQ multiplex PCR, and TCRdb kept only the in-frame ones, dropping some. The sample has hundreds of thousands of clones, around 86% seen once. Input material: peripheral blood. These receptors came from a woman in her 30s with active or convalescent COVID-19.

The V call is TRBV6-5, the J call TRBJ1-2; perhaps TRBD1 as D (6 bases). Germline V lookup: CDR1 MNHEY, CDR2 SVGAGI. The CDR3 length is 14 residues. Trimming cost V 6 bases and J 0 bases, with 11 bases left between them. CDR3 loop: CASRPRQANYGYTF. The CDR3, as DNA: TGTGCCAGCAGGCCCCGACAGGCTAACTATGGCTACACCTTC.

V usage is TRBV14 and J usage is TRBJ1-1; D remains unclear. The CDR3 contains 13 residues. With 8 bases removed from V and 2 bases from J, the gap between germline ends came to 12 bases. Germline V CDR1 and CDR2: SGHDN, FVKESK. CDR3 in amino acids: CASRAGSNTEAFF. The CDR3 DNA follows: TGTGCCAGCCGGGCGGGAAGTAACACTGAAGCTTTCTTT. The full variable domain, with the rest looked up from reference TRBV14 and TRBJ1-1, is EAGVTQFPSHSVIEKGQTVTLRCDPISGHDNLYWYRRVMGKEIKFLLHFVKESKQDESGMPNNRFLAERTGGTYSTLKVQPAELEDSGVYFCASRAGSNTEAFFGQGTRLTVV.

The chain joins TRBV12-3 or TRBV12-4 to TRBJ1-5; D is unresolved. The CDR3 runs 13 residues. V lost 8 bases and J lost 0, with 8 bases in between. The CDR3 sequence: CASVQDSNQPQHF. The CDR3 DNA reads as TGTGCCAGCGTACAAGATAGCAATCAGCCCCAGCATTTT.

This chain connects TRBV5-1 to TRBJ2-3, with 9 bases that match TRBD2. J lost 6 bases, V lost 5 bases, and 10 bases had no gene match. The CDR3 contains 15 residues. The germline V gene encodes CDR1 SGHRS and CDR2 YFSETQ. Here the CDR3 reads CASRATSGRLDTQYF. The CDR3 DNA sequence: TGCGCCAGCAGGGCGACTAGCGGACGATTGGATACGCAGTATTTT.

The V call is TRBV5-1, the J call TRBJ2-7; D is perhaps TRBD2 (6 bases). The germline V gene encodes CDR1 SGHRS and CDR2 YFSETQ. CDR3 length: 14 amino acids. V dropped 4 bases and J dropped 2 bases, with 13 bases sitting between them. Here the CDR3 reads CASSQGLLTYEQYF. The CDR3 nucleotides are TGCGCCAGCAGCCAGGGACTGCTTACCTACGAGCAGTACTTC.

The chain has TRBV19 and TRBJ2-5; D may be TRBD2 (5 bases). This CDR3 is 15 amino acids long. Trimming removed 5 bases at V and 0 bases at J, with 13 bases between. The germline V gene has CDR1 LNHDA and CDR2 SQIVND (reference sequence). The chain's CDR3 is CASSSTPDYQETQYF. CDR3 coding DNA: TGTGCCAGTAGTTCTACTCCGGACTACCAAGAGACCCAGTACTTC.

The CDR3 here is CASSVGGQANYGYTF. Written as DNA, the CDR3 is TGTGCCAGCAGTGTTGGAGGGCAGGCGAACTATGGCTACACCTTC. The rearrangement joins TRBV2 to TRBJ1-2; D is unclear. V was pared by 4 bases and J by 2 bases, with 14 bases between. This CDR3 contains 15 residues. Germline CDR1 and CDR2: SNHLY and FYNNEI.

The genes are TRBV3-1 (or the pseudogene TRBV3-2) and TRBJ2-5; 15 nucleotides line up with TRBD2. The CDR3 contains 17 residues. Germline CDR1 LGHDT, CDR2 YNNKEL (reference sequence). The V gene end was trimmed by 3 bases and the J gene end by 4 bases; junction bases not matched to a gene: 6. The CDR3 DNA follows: TGTGCCAGCAGCCAGGGACTAGCGGGGGGCCTCGGAGAGACCCAGTACTTC. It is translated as CASSQGLAGGLGETQYF.

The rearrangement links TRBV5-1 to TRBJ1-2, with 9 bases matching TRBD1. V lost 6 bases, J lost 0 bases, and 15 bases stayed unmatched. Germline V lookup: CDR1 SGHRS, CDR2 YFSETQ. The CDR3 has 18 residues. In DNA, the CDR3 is TGCGCCAGCACCTTCAGCGGGACAGGGATTTTTCCTAACTATGGCTACACCTTC. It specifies CASTFSGTGIFPNYGYTF. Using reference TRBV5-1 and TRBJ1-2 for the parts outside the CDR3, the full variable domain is KAGVTQTPRYLIKTRGQQVTLSCSPISGHRSVSWYQQTPGQGLQFLFEYFSETQRNKGNFPGRFSGRQFSNSRSEMNVSTLELGDSALYLCASTFSGTGIFPNYGYTFGSGTRLTVV.

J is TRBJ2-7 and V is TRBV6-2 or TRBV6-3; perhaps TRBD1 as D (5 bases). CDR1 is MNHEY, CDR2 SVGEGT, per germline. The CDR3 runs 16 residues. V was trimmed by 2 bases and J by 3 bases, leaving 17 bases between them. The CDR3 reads CASSYDYGAALYEQYF. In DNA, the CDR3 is TGTGCCAGCAGTTACGATTATGGGGCAGCACTCTACGAGCAGTACTTC.

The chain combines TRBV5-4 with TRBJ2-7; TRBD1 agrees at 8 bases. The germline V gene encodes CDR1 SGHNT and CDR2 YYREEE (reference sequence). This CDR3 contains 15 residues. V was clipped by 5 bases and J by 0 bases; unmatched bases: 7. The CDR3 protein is CASSVRDRISYEQYF. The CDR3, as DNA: TGTGCCAGCAGTGTCCGGGACAGGATCTCCTACGAGCAGTACTTC.

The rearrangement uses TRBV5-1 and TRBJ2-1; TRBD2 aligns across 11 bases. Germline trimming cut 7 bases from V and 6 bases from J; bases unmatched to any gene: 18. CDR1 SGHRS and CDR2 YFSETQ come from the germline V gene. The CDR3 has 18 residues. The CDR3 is CASRATSGAAPLGNEQFF. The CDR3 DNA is TGCGCCAGCCGGGCGACTAGCGGGGCCGCCCCCCTTGGCAATGAGCAGTTCTTC.

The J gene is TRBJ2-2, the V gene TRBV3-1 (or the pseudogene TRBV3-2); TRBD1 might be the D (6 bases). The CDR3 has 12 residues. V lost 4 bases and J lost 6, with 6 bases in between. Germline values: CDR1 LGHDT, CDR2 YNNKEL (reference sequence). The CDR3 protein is CASSPGAGELFF. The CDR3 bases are TGTGCCAGCAGCCCAGGGGCCGGGGAGCTGTTTTTT.